This T cell receptor beta chain stems from a study of blood T cell repertoires in COVID-19. This CDR3 region has 17 residues. Germline CDR1 is LNHNV and CDR2 is YYDKDF (reference sequence). Trimming cost V 1 base and J 8 bases; bases outside gene matches: 12. The assay was immunoSEQ multiplex PCR, and TCRdb's table has in-frame clones only and misses some. This table has roughly 130,000 clones, about four fifths appearing once. The chain uses TRBV15 and TRBJ1-4, with 8 bases identical to TRBD1. The sequence derives from a woman aged 70-85 years with COVID-19, enrolled during active disease. Sequenced: peripheral blood. The chain's CDR3 is CATSRGLQGAGREKLFF. CDR3 nucleotide sequence: TGTGCCACCAGCAGAGGCCTCCAGGGGGCGGGTCGCGAAAAACTGTTTTTT.